This TCR beta chain appears in the sequencing data of a study of CD8+ T cells in alopecia areata. Extracted RNA was reverse transcribed into cDNA, the sequencing template. Repertoires were generated with immunoSEQ multiplex PCR, while TCRdb's copy carries only in-frame clones and drops some. The sample holds roughly 250,000 clones; 67% are singletons and the top ten take more than 0.95%. In this sample, this clone turned up once. Punch biopsies of lesional scalp, plus peripheral blood, were taken from alopecia areata patients. The V gene lost 4 bases and the J gene lost 2 bases, with 12 bases spanning the gap. The CDR3 spans 16 residues. In germline, CDR1 is LNHDA, CDR2 SQIVND (reference sequence).

This sample comprised CD4+ T cells sorted from blood, obtained at week 0. This rearrangement joins TRBV19 to TRBJ2-6; D is perhaps TRBD1 or TRBD2 (5 bases each). This clonotype was obtained from a human donor with alopecia areata. The CDR3 spells CASSTTWGTGANVLTF. The CDR3 DNA reads as TGTGCCAGTAGTACGACCTGGGGGACTGGGGCCAACGTCCTGACTTTC.